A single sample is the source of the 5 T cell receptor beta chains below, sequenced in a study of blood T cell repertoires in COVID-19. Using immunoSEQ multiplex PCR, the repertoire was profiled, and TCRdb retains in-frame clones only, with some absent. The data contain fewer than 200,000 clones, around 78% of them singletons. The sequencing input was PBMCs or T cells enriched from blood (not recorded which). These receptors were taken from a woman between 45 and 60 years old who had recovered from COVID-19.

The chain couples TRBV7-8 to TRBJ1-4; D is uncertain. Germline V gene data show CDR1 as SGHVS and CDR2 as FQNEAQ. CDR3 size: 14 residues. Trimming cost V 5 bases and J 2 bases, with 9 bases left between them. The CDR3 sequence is CASSQHGTNEKLFF. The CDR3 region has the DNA TGTGCCAGCAGCCAGCACGGGACTAATGAAAAACTGTTTTTT. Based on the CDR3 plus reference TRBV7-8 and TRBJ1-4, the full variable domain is GAGVSQSPRYKVAKRGQDVALRCDPISGHVSLFWYQQALGQGPEFLTYFQNEAQLDKSGLPSDRFFAERPEGSVSTLKIQRTQQEDSAVYLCASSQHGTNEKLFFGSGTQLSVL.

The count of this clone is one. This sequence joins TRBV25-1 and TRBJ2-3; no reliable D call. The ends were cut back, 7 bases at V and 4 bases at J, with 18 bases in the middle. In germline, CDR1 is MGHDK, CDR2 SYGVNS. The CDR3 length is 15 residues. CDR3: CASTPRARPADTQYF. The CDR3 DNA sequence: TGTGCCAGCACCCCTCGCGCCAGGCCAGCAGATACGCAGTATTTT.

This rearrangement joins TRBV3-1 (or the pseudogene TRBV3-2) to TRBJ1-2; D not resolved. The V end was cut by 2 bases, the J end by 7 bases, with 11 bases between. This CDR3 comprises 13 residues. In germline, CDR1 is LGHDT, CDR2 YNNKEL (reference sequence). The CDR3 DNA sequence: TGTGCCAGCAGCCAACTTCTAGGATCTGGCTACACCTTC. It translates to CASSQLLGSGYTF.

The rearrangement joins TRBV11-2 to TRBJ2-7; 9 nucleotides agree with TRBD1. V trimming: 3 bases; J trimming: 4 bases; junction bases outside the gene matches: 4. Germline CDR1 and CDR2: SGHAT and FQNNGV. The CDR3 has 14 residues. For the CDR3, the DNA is TGTGCCAGCAGCTTGGACAGGGGCCCTTACGAGCAGTACGTC. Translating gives CASSLDRGPYEQYV.

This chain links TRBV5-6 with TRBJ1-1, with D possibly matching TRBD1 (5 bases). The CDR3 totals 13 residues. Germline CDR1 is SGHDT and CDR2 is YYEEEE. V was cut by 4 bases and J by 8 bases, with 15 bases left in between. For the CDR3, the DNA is TGTGCCAGCAGCGACGGGACTGACTTGGAAGCTTTCTTT. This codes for CASSDGTDLEAFF. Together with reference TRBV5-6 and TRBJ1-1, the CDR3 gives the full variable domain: DAGVTQSPTHLIKTRGQQVTLRCSPKSGHDTVSWYQQALGQGPQFIFQYYEEEERQRGNFPDRFSGHQFPNYSSELNVNALLLGDSALYLCASSDGTDLEAFFGQGTRLTVV.